A selection of T cell receptor beta chains follows, all from one sample in a study of blood T cell repertoires in COVID-19. Sequencing was performed with immunoSEQ multiplex PCR; in TCRdb, only in-frame clones are kept and a portion is missing. The table includes tens of thousands of clones, 83% detected once. Sequencing was carried out using peripheral blood. The receptors come from a man aged 50-60 years with active COVID-19. Both conserved end residues are part of each CDR3. Fields, in order: D gene, J gene, V gene, clone size, CDR3 DNA, CDR3 protein. The D gene is left open where the match is weak. The listing skips clone size in some rows; elsewhere it reads once, few, many or a size class.

NA	TRBJ2-3	TRBV7-8	NA	TGTGCCAGCAGCCCCGAGGGAGATACGCAGTATTTT	CASSPEGDTQYF
TRBD1	TRBJ1-1	TRBV6-5	NA	TGTGCCAGCAGCAGAGACAGGGGTACTGAAGCTTTCTTT	CASSRDRGTEAFF
NA	TRBJ2-1	TRBV28	NA	TGTGCCAGCAGTTTTTTTGGGGGGAATGAGCAGTTCTTC	CASSFFGGNEQFF
NA	TRBJ1-1	TRBV3-1/TRBV3-2	NA	TGTGCCAGCAGCAGGGGCGGAACGGGCACTGAAGCTTTCTTT	CASSRGGTGTEAFF
NA	TRBJ2-7	TRBV4-1	NA	TGCGCCAGCAGCCAAGTCGGCAGGAACGAGCAGTACTTC	CASSQVGRNEQYF
NA	TRBJ1-3	TRBV21-1	NA	TGTGCCAGCAGCAAGAAGGGGGCCTCGGTCCGGGGCTCTGGAAACACCATATATTTT	CASSKKGASVRGSGNTIYF
TRBD1	TRBJ1-2	TRBV4-2	NA	TGTGCCAGCAGCCGGGACAGACCTGACTATGGCTACACCTTC	CASSRDRPDYGYTF
NA	TRBJ1-5	TRBV19	NA	TGTGCCAGTAGTATTGTATCGGGGGGCAATCAGCCCCAGCATTTT	CASSIVSGGNQPQHF
NA	TRBJ1-2	TRBV4-3	NA	TGCGCCAGCAGCGTCACGGGAGGGTACGAGTATGGCTACACCTTC	CASSVTGGYEYGYTF
NA	TRBJ2-5	TRBV10-2	NA	TGCGCCAGCAGTGAGACAGGGCCCGAGACCCAGTACTTC	CASSETGPETQYF
TRBD1	TRBJ2-3	TRBV6-5	NA	TGTGCCAGCAGCCCCGACAGGGAAACAGATACGCAGTATTTT	CASSPDRETDTQYF
TRBD2	TRBJ2-1	TRBV4-2	NA	TGTGCCAGCAGCCAAGAACTAGCGCCCCGTCTTCTGGAGTTCTTC	CASSQELAPRLLEFF
TRBD1	TRBJ2-3	TRBV6-1	once	TGTGCCAGCAGTGAAGTGCAGGGGGTTGGGGGCACAGATACGCAGTATTTT	CASSEVQGVGGTDTQYF
TRBD2	TRBJ2-3	TRBV5-1	NA	TGCGCCAGCGAAACAGCTAGCGGGCGAGATACGCAGTATTTT	CASETASGRDTQYF
NA	TRBJ2-2	TRBV14	NA	TGTGCCAGCAGCCAAAATCTCCCAACAGGCGGGGCCGGGGAGCTGTTTTTT	CASSQNLPTGGAGELFF
TRBD1	TRBJ2-7	TRBV19	NA	TGTGCCAGTAGTATAGCCCCGGACAGGGGGCTCGTCGAGCAGTACTTC	CASSIAPDRGLVEQYF
NA	TRBJ1-2	TRBV5-1	NA	TGCGCCAGCAGCTTGGAGCAAACTGGCTACACCTTC	CASSLEQTGYTF
TRBD2	TRBJ2-5	TRBV5-4	once	TGTGCCAGCAGCTTGGTGGGTAGCGGGGGGCCAGAGACCCAGTACTTC	CASSLVGSGGPETQYF
TRBD1	TRBJ2-7	TRBV5-8	NA	TGTGCCAGCAGCTCCGGGACAGGGGTTAAAGGGGACGAGCAGTACTTC	CASSSGTGVKGDEQYF
TRBD2	TRBJ2-2	TRBV7-3	NA	TGTGCCAGCAGCCTGTCAGCGGGAGCTCGGGGGGAGCTGTTTTTT	CASSLSAGARGELFF
NA	TRBJ2-5	TRBV3-1/TRBV3-2	NA	TGTGCCAGCAGCCAAGCCCGGGGCCAAGAGACCCAGTACTTC	CASSQARGQETQYF
NA	TRBJ2-5	TRBV11-3	NA	TGTGCCAGCAGCTTAGGTAGCGCGGCAGAAGAGACCCAGTACTTC	CASSLGSAAEETQYF
TRBD1	TRBJ1-4	TRBV7-6	NA	TGTGCCAGCAGCAAGCGACAGGGCGGATCAATTAATGAAAAACTGTTTTTT	CASSKRQGGSINEKLFF
NA	TRBJ2-7	TRBV19	many	TGTGCCAGTAGTATTCGCAGCCAGGAAGAACCCTACGAGCAGTACTTC	CASSIRSQEEPYEQYF
TRBD2	TRBJ2-7	TRBV18	NA	TGTGCCAGCTCACCACGGCTAGCGGGAATCTCCTACGAGCAGTACTTC	CASSPRLAGISYEQYF
NA	TRBJ2-7	TRBV5-6	NA	TGTGCCAGCAGTCCATCACCTAGAGTCGAGCAGTACTTC	CASSPSPRVEQYF
NA	TRBJ2-1	TRBV19	NA	TGTGCCAGTAGGGAGAAGTCGTGGAATGAGCAGTTCTTC	CASREKSWNEQFF
TRBD1	TRBJ2-2	TRBV18	few	TGTGCCAGCTCACCATGGACAGGGGGCGATACCGGGGAGCTGTTTTTT	CASSPWTGGDTGELFF
TRBD1	TRBJ2-2	TRBV29-1	NA	TGCAGCGTTGAAGGGACAGGCACCGGGGAGCTGTTTTTT	CSVEGTGTGELFF
NA	TRBJ1-2	TRBV19	NA	TGTGCCAGTAGTATACCGGGGGTCTATGGCTACACCTTC	CASSIPGVYGYTF
TRBD1	TRBJ2-7	TRBV4-2	NA	TGTGCCAGCAGCCCAGAGGACAGGGGAATCTCCTACGAGCAGTACTTC	CASSPEDRGISYEQYF
NA	TRBJ2-7	TRBV19	NA	TGTGCCAGTAGTAACATCGATGAGGCCGAGCAGTACTTC	CASSNIDEAEQYF
NA	TRBJ1-4	TRBV6-5	NA	TGTGCCAGCAAAGCCCCGGTTAATGAAAAACTGTTTTTT	CASKAPVNEKLFF
TRBD1	TRBJ1-4	TRBV19	NA	TGTGCCAGTAGTCCGGGACAGGAGAATGAAAAACTGTTTTTT	CASSPGQENEKLFF
TRBD1	TRBJ1-1	TRBV4-1	NA	TGCGCCAGCAGCCGCCTCCCCGGGACAGGGGACAGGGACACTGAAGCTTTCTTT	CASSRLPGTGDRDTEAFF
TRBD1	TRBJ2-7	TRBV5-1	NA	TGCGCCAGCAGCTTGGAGGGACAGGGATTATACGAGCAGTACTTC	CASSLEGQGLYEQYF
NA	TRBJ2-7	TRBV3-1/TRBV3-2	NA	TGTGCCAGCAGTCGGACAGCCTACGAGCAGTACTTC	CASSRTAYEQYF
NA	TRBJ2-5	TRBV2	NA	TGTGCCAGCAGTGATGGGGGGGGGCGGTCAGAGACCCAGTACTTC	CASSDGGGRSETQYF
NA	TRBJ2-7	TRBV5-4	NA	TGTGCCAGCAGCTTCGGCGGCAGACTCTACGAGCAGTACTTC	CASSFGGRLYEQYF
NA	TRBJ2-5	TRBV7-8	NA	TGTGCCAGCAGCTTAGCCAGCACTAGGGAGACCCAGTACTTC	CASSLASTRETQYF
TRBD2	TRBJ2-1	TRBV28	NA	TGTGCCAGCAGTTTATATGCGGGAGAGGTCAATGAGCAGTTCTTC	CASSLYAGEVNEQFF
NA	TRBJ2-6	TRBV4-1	NA	TGCGCCAGCACGGCGGGGGCGAGGGGGGCCAACGTCCTGACTTTC	CASTAGARGANVLTF
TRBD2	TRBJ2-1	TRBV4-3	NA	TGCGCCAGCAGCCAAGGACCAGCGGGAGGGCAGAGTGAGCAGTTCTTC	CASSQGPAGGQSEQFF
TRBD1	TRBJ2-1	TRBV6-5	NA	TGTGCCAGCAGTTACTCGACAGGGTTGGGGCAGTTCTTC	CASSYSTGLGQFF
NA	TRBJ2-1	TRBV5-1	once	TGCGCCAGCAGCTTACCTAGTCCCAATGAGCAGTTCTTC	CASSLPSPNEQFF
NA	TRBJ2-3	TRBV6-2/TRBV6-3	few	TGTGCCAGCAGTCGTATCCGGAGCGGTGGCACAGATACGCAGTATTTT	CASSRIRSGGTDTQYF
NA	TRBJ2-2	TRBV19	NA	TGTGCCAGTCTGGGGGCGGGTCGGACCGGGGAGCTGTTTTTT	CASLGAGRTGELFF